Each of the 3 T cell receptor beta chains below was sequenced from the same sample in a study of Ad26.COV2.S vaccination and SARS-CoV-2 variants. As to treatment: some 19 received Ad26.COV2.S at low or high dose, single or two shots; 5 received placebo; per-sample allocation not given. All samples were drawn on day 63, counting from the first vaccine or placebo injection. Profiled with immunoSEQ multiplex PCR; TCRdb holds only in-frame clones, not every one. Here the sample spans 300,000 to 350,000 clones, 85% to 90% being singletons. This specimen consisted of peripheral blood, obtained in a trial of Ad26.COV2.S vaccine versus placebo. These TCRs come from a person aged 18-60 years who received the Ad26.COV2.S COVID-19 vaccine or a placebo.

This clone is a singleton in its sample. The gene calls are TRBV19 and TRBJ1-1; D is undetermined. Between the trimmed V and J ends, which lost 3 bases and 0 bases, there was a span of 5 bases. CDR3 size: 13 residues. Germline values: CDR1 LNHDA, CDR2 SQIVND (reference sequence). CDR3 DNA: TGTGCCAGTAGTATGCTTTTGAACACTGAAGCTTTCTTT. This sequence encodes CASSMLLNTEAFF.

This chain uses TRBV5-1 with TRBJ2-5, with 7 bases lining up with TRBD1. The CDR3 consists of 14 residues. Germline V gene lookup returns CDR1 SGHRS and CDR2 YFSETQ. J gave up 4 bases and V 5 bases, and 8 bases lay outside the gene matches. CDR3 protein: CASSTGTVGETQYF. The CDR3 nucleotides are TGCGCCAGCAGTACCGGGACAGTCGGAGAGACCCAGTACTTC. The variable domain in full, completed from reference TRBV5-1 and TRBJ2-5, reads KAGVTQTPRYLIKTRGQQVTLSCSPISGHRSVSWYQQTPGQGLQFLFEYFSETQRNKGNFPGRFSGRQFSNSRSEMNVSTLELGDSALYLCASSTGTVGETQYFGPGTRLLVL.

The chain uses TRBV28 and TRBJ2-1; the match to TRBD2 covers 8 bases. V was pared by 6 bases and J by 3 bases, with 7 bases of the junction left unmatched. This CDR3 is 15 amino acids long. Looked up from germline, CDR1 is MDHEN and CDR2 is SYDVKM. The CDR3 here is CASSPGLDHYNEQFF. The CDR3 DNA reads TGTGCCAGCAGCCCGGGACTAGATCACTACAATGAGCAGTTCTTC.